Listed here is a single T cell receptor beta chain. What it recognizes is unknown. Primers: 60 Vbeta forward and 13 Jbeta reverse. This table comes from immunoSEQ multiplex PCR, and its TCRdb copy is limited to in-frame clones, with some not included. Of about 150,000 clones detected, roughly 73% appear once; the ten largest clones hold 1.3% to 1.5%. CDR1 and CDR2 (germline): MNHNS, SASEGT. With 8 bases removed from V and 0 bases from J, the gap between germline ends came to 14 bases. CDR3 size: 15 residues. This sample stems from a study of cytomegalovirus exposure and HLA in healthy donors. Study information: Early released data had about 85 million unique TCRs, all coming from HLA-typed donors. The study's findings and limits: Most of the CMV-associated TCR beta chains (in a later analysis) appeared to be HLA-restricted. Associated with cytomegalovirus, according to the listing, were 150 to 200 TCR beta chains.

The sample comprised PBMCs. The origin of this receptor is a young woman in good health and CMV-seronegative. This chain connects TRBV6-1 to TRBJ2-4; D not resolved. The DNA of the CDR3 is TGTGCCAGCGCCCTAGGCGGTCTAGCCAAAAACATTCAGTACTTC. This translates into CASALGGLAKNIQYF.